What follows are 6 T cell receptor beta chains derived from one specimen sequenced in a study of response to subunit inactivated influenza vaccine. Using its own MiXCR run on the RT-PCR reads, TCRdb lists one record per CDR3 protein. The table shows approximately 500,000 distinct CDR3 sequences, with about an eighth occurring only once. The sample in question was PBMCs from blood, obtained 35 to 45 days after vaccination. These receptors were obtained from a middle-aged man who received an inactivated influenza vaccine.

This clonotype was counted only a few times. V gene TRBV11-2 combines with J gene TRBJ2-3, with 7 positions matching TRBD1. The CDR3 is 15 residues long. Germline loops: CDR1 SGHAT, CDR2 FQNNGV. The V segment lost 5 bases and the J segment 2 bases; nucleotides outside the gene matches: 7. In DNA, the CDR3 is TGTGCCAGCAGCCACAGGGGTATCCTCACAGATACGCAGTATTTT. Its translation is CASSHRGILTDTQYF. Full variable domain (outside the CDR3, taken from reference TRBV11-2 and TRBJ2-3): EAGVAQSPRYKIIEKRQSVAFWCNPISGHATLYWYQQILGQGPKLLIQFQNNGVVDDSQLPKDRFSAERLKGVDSTLKIQPAKLEDSAVYLCASSHRGILTDTQYFGPGTRLTVL.

Turning to this clonotype: This sequence may be a read error, since a much larger clone differs from it by one base. This sequence joins TRBV3-1 and TRBJ2-7; 11 bases agree with TRBD2. Per germline, CDR1 LGHDT and CDR2 YNNKEL (reference sequence). The CDR3 is made up of 15 amino acids. CDR3 residues: CACSQDSGRASEQYF. The CDR3 DNA follows: TGTGCCTGCAGCCAAGATAGCGGGAGGGCCTCCGAGCAGTACTTC.

The genes are TRBV11-2 and TRBJ2-1, with 11 nucleotides matching TRBD2. From germline, CDR1 is SGHAT and CDR2 FQNNGV. The CDR3 is 16 amino acids. With V trimmed by 5 bases and J by 9 bases, 12 bases remained unmatched. CDR3 protein: CASSPRSSGGRGEQFF. CDR3 DNA: TGTGCCAGCAGCCCCCGGTCTAGCGGGGGGAGGGGTGAGCAGTTCTTC.

The chain is built from TRBV7-2 and TRBJ2-5; the match to TRBD2 covers 8 bases. There are 15 residues in the CDR3. V gave up 2 bases and J gave up 1 base; unmatched junction bases: 3. Looked up from germline, CDR1 is SGHTA and CDR2 is FQGNSA. CDR3 DNA: TGTGCCAGCAGCTTACTGCGGGGGGCCCAAGAGACCCAGTACTTC. It is translated as CASSLLRGAQETQYF.

This clonotype was seen a handful of times. This chain connects TRBV20-1 to TRBJ2-7, with 14 bases aligning to TRBD2. CDR1 is DFQATT and CDR2 is SNEGSKA in the germline V gene (reference sequence). With V trimmed by 0 bases and J by 5 bases, 24 bases remained unmatched. The CDR3 totals 22 residues. CDR3 sequence: CSARDWGSRLRLAGGPKNEQYF. In DNA, the CDR3 is TGCAGTGCTAGAGATTGGGGGAGTAGACTTAGACTAGCGGGAGGGCCAAAGAACGAGCAGTACTTC.

In its sample, this clonotype was seen a few times. The chain recombines TRBV6-2 or TRBV6-3 with TRBJ1-6; D uncertain. V gave up 2 bases and J gave up 0 bases, with 5 bases separating them. This CDR3 spans 15 amino acids. In germline, CDR1 is MNHEY, CDR2 SVGEGT. The CDR3 protein is CASSYGVSYNSPLHF. The CDR3 nucleotides are TGTGCCAGCAGTTACGGGGTCTCCTATAATTCACCCCTCCACTTT.